The 5 T cell receptor beta chains reported below all come from one sample, sequenced in a study of shared clonotypes between healthy human individuals. Data came from immunoSEQ multiplex PCR; TCRdb stores just in-frame clones and leaves some out. The table has 2 million or so clones, 85% to 95% seen once; the top ten hold 0.13%. Sequencing was performed on naive CD4+ T cells sorted from blood. The sample's subset: CD45RA+ positively selected. These receptors all stem from a man between 18 and 29 years old in good health.

The V and J genes are TRBV13 and TRBJ2-1; TRBD1 might be the D (6 bases). The CDR3 consists of 16 residues. The germline CDR1 and CDR2 sequences are PRHDT and FYEKMQ (reference sequence). V lost 3 bases, J lost 6 bases, and 18 bases lay in between. CDR3 nucleotide sequence: TGTGCCAGCAGCTTGAGCAGACAGGTAGGGCTCAATGAGCAGTTCTTC. This translates into CASSLSRQVGLNEQFF.

The chain has TRBV5-4 and TRBJ2-3; TRBD2 matches at 10 bases. The V gene's germline CDR1 is SGHNT and CDR2 YYREEE (reference sequence). J gave up 4 bases and V 4 bases, and 9 bases lay outside the gene matches. The CDR3 is 16 residues long. CDR3 coding DNA: TGTGCCAGCAGCCCAACCAGCGGGAGGGCCGCAGATACGCAGTATTTT. Protein: CASSPTSGRAADTQYF.

The chain uses TRBV5-1 and TRBJ2-5; 8 nucleotides align to TRBD1. The ends lost 3 bases at V and 2 bases at J; junction bases unmatched: 3. The V gene's germline CDR1 is SGHRS and CDR2 YFSETQ. This CDR3 is 14 amino acids long. In nucleotides, the CDR3 is TGCGCCAGCAGCTACACAGGGGGTCAAGAGACCCAGTACTTC. Its protein is CASSYTGGQETQYF.

The chain employs TRBV6-1 and TRBJ2-7; TRBD2 aligns across 11 bases. This CDR3 comprises 15 residues. V lost 7 bases and J lost 6; bases outside the gene matches: 11. In germline, CDR1 is MNHNS, CDR2 SASEGT. The CDR3 region is CASMLAGGPNFEQYF. The DNA for the CDR3 is TGTGCCAGCATGTTAGCGGGAGGGCCCAACTTCGAGCAGTACTTC.

The genes are TRBV10-3 and TRBJ2-1; D uncertain. The CDR3 has 14 residues. V was clipped by 4 bases and J by 9 bases, with 16 bases between them. Germline CDR1 ENHRY, CDR2 SYGVKD. In DNA, the CDR3 is TGTGCCATCAGTGTGACACCGCCGGACGGTGAGCAGTTCTTC. This codes for CAISVTPPDGEQFF.